This is a list of T cell receptor beta chains from one sample in a study of shared clonotypes between healthy human individuals. Sequencing used immunoSEQ multiplex PCR; TCRdb keeps in-frame clones, though not all of them. The table has about 2.1 million clones, over 85% seen once. The sample consisted of naive CD8+ T cells from PBMCs. All receptors come from a man in his late teens or twenties in good health. Some clones in this sample may be carry-over from other donors' samples. The CDR3 runs from the conserved cysteine through the conserved F or W. D genes are given only for firm matches. The listing skips clone size in some rows; elsewhere it reads once, few, many or a size class.

. . TRBJ1-1 TRBV27 CASSLGVGSGTEAFF TGTGCCAGCAGTTTAGGTGTAGGGTCGGGCACTGAAGCTTTCTTT
. . TRBJ2-6 TRBV27 CATLPHSPGPVGANVLTF TGTGCCACCCTACCCCATTCGCCAGGCCCAGTGGGGGCCAACGTCCTGACTTTC
. . TRBJ2-1 TRBV14 CASSQGDPGTGPSYNEQFF TGTGCCAGCAGCCAAGGCGACCCAGGGACGGGGCCATCCTACAATGAGCAGTTCTTC
. . TRBJ2-7 TRBV10-2 CASSLGQPSSYEQYF TGCGCCAGCAGTCTCGGACAGCCGTCCTCCTACGAGCAGTACTTC
few . TRBJ1-1 TRBV30 CAWRGSPLGTEAFF TGTGCCTGGAGAGGGTCTCCTCTGGGCACTGAAGCTTTCTTT
. TRBD2 TRBJ2-3 TRBV4-2 CASSQELLAGRGGRQDTQYF TGTGCCAGCAGCCAAGAATTACTAGCGGGACGGGGGGGGAGACAGGATACGCAGTATTTT
. TRBD2 TRBJ2-1 TRBV19 CASRILVAGGDNEQFF TGTGCCAGTAGAATACTGGTAGCGGGAGGGGACAATGAGCAGTTCTTC
. . TRBJ1-2 TRBV29-1 CSVEDFPFIHGYTF TGCAGCGTTGAAGATTTTCCCTTTATACATGGCTACACCTTC
. . TRBJ1-2 TRBV5-6 CASSLDDSGSIYGYTF TGTGCCAGCAGCTTGGACGATTCGGGCAGCATCTATGGCTACACCTTC
. . TRBJ1-2 TRBV4-3 CASSQRQGILFGYTF TGCGCCAGCAGCCAGCGGCAGGGGATTCTCTTTGGCTACACCTTC
. TRBD2 TRBJ2-7 TRBV27 CASSGLAEKYEQYF TGTGCCAGCTCCGGACTAGCGGAGAAATACGAGCAGTACTTC
once TRBD2 TRBJ2-7 TRBV27 CASSSILGLGYYEQYF TGTGCCAGCAGCTCTATTTTGGGACTAGGATACTACGAGCAGTACTTC
. . TRBJ1-2 TRBV5-1 CASSSRGYGYTF TGCGCCAGCAGCAGCCGCGGCTATGGCTACACCTTC
once . TRBJ2-7 TRBV28 CASSWSGAAVLSSYEQYF TGTGCCAGCAGTTGGTCAGGGGCAGCCGTTCTTAGCTCCTACGAGCAGTACTTC
. . TRBJ1-1 TRBV5-1 CASSGPRGLGNTEAFF TGCGCCAGCAGCGGCCCTCGAGGGTTGGGGAACACTGAAGCTTTCTTT
. TRBD2 TRBJ2-7 TRBV30 CACNSGSGYEQYF TGTGCCTGTAATAGCGGGAGTGGCTACGAGCAGTACTTC